These 21 T cell receptor beta chains share one sample of origin, sequenced in a study of shared clonotypes between healthy human individuals. Sequencing was performed with immunoSEQ multiplex PCR; in TCRdb, only in-frame clones are kept and a portion is missing. The sample includes over a million clones, nearly 99% of them seen just once. The sequencing input was naive CD4+ T cells sorted from blood. As to subset: CD45RA+ positively selected. The source of these receptors is a man younger than 45 in good health.

As concerns this clone: The sample has other DNA sequences that encode this CDR3 too. The chain combines TRBV6-5 with TRBJ2-5; 7 positions match TRBD2. CDR1 is MNHEY, CDR2 SVGAGI, per germline. The CDR3 length is 12 residues. J gave up 5 bases and V 5 bases, and 2 bases lay outside the gene matches. CDR3 bases: TGTGCCAGCAGTGGGGGAGGGGAGACCCAGTACTTC. Protein: CASSGGGETQYF.

This clone has just one count. In DNA, the CDR3 is TGTGCCTGGAGCTCAGGGGGCGCGGGTGGCTACACCTTC. This translates into CAWSSGGAGGYTF. The chain has TRBV30 and TRBJ1-2; 8 bases line up with TRBD1. Germline CDR1 GTSNPN, CDR2 SVGIG (reference sequence). The CDR3 is 13 residues long. After removal of 3 bases from V and 7 bases from J, the junction contained 7 bases not matched to a gene.

This clone appeared a few times. This rearrangement joins TRBV2 to TRBJ2-5, with a weak D call TRBD1 (6 bases). V lost 3 bases to trimming and J lost 4 bases, with 9 bases between them. CDR3 length equals 13 residues. The germline CDR1 and CDR2 sequences are SNHLY and FYNNEI. CDR3 residues: CASSDRGPETQYF. Written as DNA, the CDR3 is TGTGCCAGCAGTGACAGGGGACCAGAGACCCAGTACTTC.

The rearrangement joins TRBV25-1 to TRBJ2-1; 16 bases line up with TRBD2. Germline assignment: CDR1 MGHDK and CDR2 SYGVNS. Trimming took 3 bases from V and 4 from J; bases not matched to a gene: 6. The CDR3 runs 18 residues. The CDR3 loop reads CASSDTGLAGGPYNEQFF. The CDR3 bases are TGTGCCAGCAGTGACACGGGACTAGCGGGAGGGCCTTACAATGAGCAGTTCTTC.

The chain couples TRBV7-2 to TRBJ1-5; 9 positions match TRBD1. Germline CDR1 and CDR2: SGHTA and FQGNSA. The CDR3 length is 19 residues. V lost 5 bases to trimming and J lost 6 bases; unmatched junction nucleotides: 20. For the CDR3, the DNA is TGTGCCAGCAGCCCACCAAGAGCCGGGACAGGGAGGAGGGGTCAGCCCCAGCATTTT. It translates to CASSPPRAGTGRRGQPQHF.

The J gene is TRBJ2-7, the V gene TRBV7-9; 12 bases line up with TRBD2. The germline CDR1 and CDR2 sequences are SEHNR and FQNEAQ (reference sequence). CDR3 length: 16 amino acids. V was pared by 3 bases and J by 2 bases, with 5 bases of the junction left unmatched. CDR3 loop: CASSFRTSGTPYEQYF. CDR3 nucleotide sequence: TGTGCCAGCAGCTTCCGGACTAGCGGGACCCCCTACGAGCAGTACTTC.

This chain links TRBV19 with TRBJ2-7; TRBD2 aligns across 7 bases. V gave up 5 bases and J gave up 7 bases; unmatched junction bases: 11. This CDR3 is 14 amino acids long. CDR1 and CDR2 (germline): LNHDA, SQIVND (reference sequence). The CDR3 DNA reads TGTGCCAGTAGTCCAACCCCCTCCGGGGGGGAGCAGTACTTC. Its protein is CASSPTPSGGEQYF.

The rearrangement uses TRBV18 and TRBJ1-1; 7 positions match TRBD1. The length of the CDR3 is 16 residues. The trim removed 3 bases at V and 1 base at J, leaving 8 bases unmatched. Germline assignment: CDR1 KGHSH and CDR2 LQKENI. DNA for the CDR3: TGTGCCAGCTCACCTAATCTGCCAGGGGGGAACACTGAAGCTTTCTTT. Translating it yields CASSPNLPGGNTEAFF.

This chain connects TRBV10-1 to TRBJ2-5, with TRBD1 matching 8 bases. Germline CDR1 reads WNHNN; CDR2 reads SYGVQD (reference sequence). Losses at the gene ends were 2 bases for V and 1 base for J; bases not matched to a gene: 3. The CDR3 length is 15 residues. The CDR3 is CASSEDRGFQETQYF. In nucleotides, the CDR3 is TGCGCCAGCAGTGAGGACAGGGGTTTCCAAGAGACCCAGTACTTC.

This chain connects TRBV5-1 to TRBJ2-7, with 15 bases aligning to TRBD2. The CDR3 is 17 residues long. Trimming cost V 4 bases and J 7 bases; bases outside gene matches: 12. CDR1 and CDR2 (germline): SGHRS, YFSETQ. The CDR3: CASSLGLAGGPLGEQYF. The CDR3 DNA reads as TGCGCCAGCAGCCTCGGACTAGCGGGAGGGCCCTTGGGGGAGCAGTACTTC. The full variable domain, completed using reference TRBV5-1 and TRBJ2-7, is KAGVTQTPRYLIKTRGQQVTLSCSPISGHRSVSWYQQTPGQGLQFLFEYFSETQRNKGNFPGRFSGRQFSNSRSEMNVSTLELGDSALYLCASSLGLAGGPLGEQYFGPGTRLTVT.

This chain links TRBV10-3 with TRBJ2-7, with 9 nucleotides matching TRBD2. Unmatched junction bases numbered 4, after V lost 5 bases and J lost 5 bases. In germline, CDR1 is ENHRY, CDR2 SYGVKD. The CDR3 runs 13 residues. In DNA, the CDR3 is TGTGCCATCAGTAGCGGGAGGACAAACGAGCAGTACTTC. As protein: CAISSGRTNEQYF.

For this clone: The same CDR3 can be traced to other DNA sequences in this sample. The genes are TRBV20-1 and TRBJ2-5; unclear D gene. The CDR3 is 10 amino acids. V lost 2 bases to trimming and J lost 4 bases, with 2 bases between them. Germline V gene lookup returns CDR1 DFQATT and CDR2 SNEGSKA (reference sequence). CDR3 in amino acids: CSARLETQYF. CDR3 DNA: TGCAGTGCTAGACTAGAGACCCAGTACTTC.

This sequence joins TRBV10-2 and TRBJ1-5; a possible D gene is TRBD1 (5 bases). Per the germline V gene, CDR1 is WSHSY and CDR2 is SAAADI. Deletions cut 2 bases from V and 4 bases from J, with 12 bases between. The CDR3 totals 15 residues. The CDR3 bases are TGCGCCAGCAGTGAGACGGGACGGCCTAATCAGCCCCAGCATTTT. Its protein is CASSETGRPNQPQHF.

The V gene is TRBV4-1, the J gene TRBJ2-7, with D possibly matching TRBD1 (5 bases). The CDR3 sequence is 17 residues long. Between the trimmed V and J ends, which lost 4 bases and 1 base, there was a span of 20 bases. Germline V CDR1 and CDR2: MGHRA, YSYEKL. The CDR3 sequence is CASSLILGQGQSYEQYF. Here the CDR3 DNA reads TGCGCCAGCAGCCTTATCTTAGGGCAGGGCCAGTCCTACGAGCAGTACTTC.

CDR3 region: CASSLEGLAGETQYF. The CDR3 DNA reads TGTGCCAGCAGCTTAGAGGGACTAGCGGGAGAGACCCAGTACTTC. The chain is built from TRBV11-2 and TRBJ2-5; TRBD2 aligns across 12 bases. Per the germline V gene, CDR1 is SGHAT and CDR2 is FQNNGV. The junction had 0 bases not matched to a gene; V was cut back by 0 bases and J by 4 bases. The CDR3 is 15 residues long.

The chain couples TRBV13 to TRBJ2-7; 11 bases are a match to TRBD2. Germline V gene data show CDR1 as PRHDT and CDR2 as FYEKMQ (reference sequence). V was pared by 2 bases and J by 0 bases, with 9 bases of the junction left unmatched. The CDR3 has 18 amino acids. The CDR3 DNA is TGTGCCAGCAGCTTAACCCCCCGACTAGCGGGACCCTCCTACGAGCAGTACTTC. Translated, it gives CASSLTPRLAGPSYEQYF. Complete variable domain (other parts from reference TRBV13 and TRBJ2-7): AAGVIQSPRHLIKEKRETATLKCYPIPRHDTVYWYQQGPGQDPQFLISFYEKMQSDKGSIPDRFSAQQFSDYHSELNMSSLELGDSALYFCASSLTPRLAGPSYEQYFGPGTRLTVT.

As to this clone: The identical CDR3 is also encoded by other nucleotide sequences in the sample. The chain couples TRBV7-9 to TRBJ1-1; no clear D. This CDR3 has 12 residues. The germline V and J ends were trimmed by 1 base and 5 bases, with 5 bases remaining between them. Germline V gene sequence: CDR1 SEHNR, CDR2 FQNEAQ (reference sequence). CDR3 bases: TGTGCCAGCAGCTTAGACTGGACTGAAGCTTTCTTT. Protein sequence: CASSLDWTEAFF.

The rearrangement uses TRBV11-3 and TRBJ2-7, with D possibly matching TRBD2 (5 bases). The CDR3 length is 15 residues. Deletions cut 5 bases from V and 4 bases from J, with 18 bases between. The V gene's germline CDR1 is SGHNT and CDR2 YENEEA. CDR3 residues: CASSPGGPLPYEQYF. The CDR3 DNA follows: TGTGCCAGCAGCCCCGGAGGACCTTTACCATACGAGCAGTACTTC.

This clone is a singleton in its sample. The chain has TRBV2 and TRBJ2-7; D is unresolved. Trimming shortened V by 2 bases and J by 6 bases, and 11 bases separated the two germline ends. CDR1 and CDR2 (germline): SNHLY, FYNNEI. This CDR3 spans 13 amino acids. The CDR3 is CASSEMWLTEQYF. The CDR3 nucleotides are TGTGCCAGCAGTGAAATGTGGTTGACCGAGCAGTACTTC.

The CDR3 spells CASSGSGKGTQYF. In DNA form, the CDR3 reads TGTGCCAGCAGCGGTAGCGGGAAAGGGACCCAGTACTTC. The chain couples TRBV7-9 to TRBJ2-5; TRBD2 matches 8 bases. The CDR3 is 13 amino acids. Germline assignment: CDR1 SEHNR and CDR2 FQNEAQ (reference sequence). The ends lost 5 bases at V and 7 bases at J; junction bases unmatched: 6.

The chain uses TRBV28 and TRBJ1-5; a possible D gene is TRBD1 (5 bases). V was pared by 6 bases and J by 0 bases, with 12 bases between. Germline V gives CDR1 MDHEN, CDR2 SYDVKM. The CDR3 runs to 15 residues. The CDR3 loop reads CASRDIRYSNQPQHF. The CDR3 region has the DNA TGTGCCAGCAGGGACATCCGATATAGCAATCAGCCCCAGCATTTT.